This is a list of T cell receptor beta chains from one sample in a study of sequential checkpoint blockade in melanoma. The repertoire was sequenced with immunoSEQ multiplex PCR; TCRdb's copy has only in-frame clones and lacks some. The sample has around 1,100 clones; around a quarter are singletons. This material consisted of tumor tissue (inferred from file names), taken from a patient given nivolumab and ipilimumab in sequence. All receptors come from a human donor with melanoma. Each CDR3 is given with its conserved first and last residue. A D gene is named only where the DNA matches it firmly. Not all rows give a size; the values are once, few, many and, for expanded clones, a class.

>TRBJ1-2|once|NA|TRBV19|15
CASSTSGPSLDGYTF
TGTGCCAGTAGTACCTCGGGACCCTCCCTCGATGGCTACACCTTC
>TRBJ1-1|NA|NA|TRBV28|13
CAIQGLANTEAFF
TGTGCCATACAAGGGCTGGCGAACACTGAAGCTTTCTTT
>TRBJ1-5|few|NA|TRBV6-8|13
CASSSRNDQPQHF
TGTGCCAGCAGTTCCCGGAATGATCAGCCCCAGCATTTT
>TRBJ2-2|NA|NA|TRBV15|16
CATSRERGRGTGELFF
TGTGCCACCAGCAGAGAGCGGGGACGAGGCACCGGGGAGCTGTTTTTT
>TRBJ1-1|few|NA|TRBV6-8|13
CAITIGGYTEAFF
TGTGCCATCACCATAGGGGGATACACTGAAGCTTTCTTT
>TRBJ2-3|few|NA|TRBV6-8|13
CASNPSGADTQYF
TGTGCCAGCAACCCTTCGGGCGCAGATACGCAGTATTTT
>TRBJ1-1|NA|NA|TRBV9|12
CASSVGVGEAFF
TGTGCCAGCAGCGTAGGGGTCGGAGAAGCTTTCTTT
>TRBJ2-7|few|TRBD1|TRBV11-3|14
CASTEQGAQGEQYF
TGTGCCAGCACCGAACAGGGGGCGCAGGGTGAGCAGTACTTC
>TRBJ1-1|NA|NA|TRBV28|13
CASLPLPNTEAFF
TGTGCCAGCCTTCCATTACCGAACACTGAAGCTTTCTTT
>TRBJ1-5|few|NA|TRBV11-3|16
CASSLSLGVRNQPQHF
TGTGCCAGCAGCTTGAGTTTGGGAGTCCGCAATCAGCCCCAGCATTTT
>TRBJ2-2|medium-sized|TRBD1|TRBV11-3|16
CASSLGTGGTTGELFF
TGTGCCAGCAGCTTGGGGACAGGGGGGACCACCGGGGAGCTGTTTTTT
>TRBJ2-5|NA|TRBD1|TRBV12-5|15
CASGLVHGTVGTQYF
TGTGCTAGTGGTTTGGTACATGGGACAGTCGGGACCCAGTACTTC
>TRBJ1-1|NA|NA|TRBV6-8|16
CAISGGGKEANTEAFF
TGTGCCATCAGTGGGGGGGGAAAGGAGGCGAACACTGAAGCTTTCTTT
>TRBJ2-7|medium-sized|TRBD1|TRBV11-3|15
CASSLTRDRYYEQYF
TGTGCCAGCAGCTTGACCCGGGACAGATACTACGAGCAGTACTTC
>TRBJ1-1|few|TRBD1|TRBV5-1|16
CASSAPTGALNTEAFF
TGCGCCAGCAGCGCACCGACAGGGGCCCTGAACACTGAAGCTTTCTTT
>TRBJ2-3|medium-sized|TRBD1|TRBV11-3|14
CASSSDRGVDTQYF
TGTGCCAGCAGCTCGGACAGGGGAGTAGATACGCAGTATTTT
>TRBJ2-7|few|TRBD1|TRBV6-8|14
CASSATGTAYEQYF
TGTGCCAGCAGTGCAACCGGGACAGCCTACGAGCAGTACTTC
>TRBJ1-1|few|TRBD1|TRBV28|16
CASSLEGRGPNTEAFF
TGTGCCAGCAGTTTGGAGGGCAGGGGGCCGAACACTGAAGCTTTCTTT
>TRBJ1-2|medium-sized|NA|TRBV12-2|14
CASGPGSASYGYTF
TGTGCCAGTGGACCAGGGAGCGCATCCTATGGCTACACCTTC
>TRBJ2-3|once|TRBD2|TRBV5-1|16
CARPRWGTSATDTQYF
TGCGCCAGGCCTCGATGGGGGACTAGCGCTACAGATACGCAGTATTTT
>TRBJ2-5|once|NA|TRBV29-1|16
CSVALLGVGDQETQYF
TGCAGCGTTGCCCTGTTGGGGGTAGGGGACCAAGAGACCCAGTACTTC
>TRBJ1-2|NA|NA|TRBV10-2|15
CASSESRQGDYGYTF
TGCGCCAGCAGTGAGTCCAGGCAGGGCGACTATGGCTACACCTTC
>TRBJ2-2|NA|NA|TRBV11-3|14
CASSLEQNTGELFF
TGTGCCAGCAGCTTGGAGCAGAACACCGGGGAGCTGTTTTTT
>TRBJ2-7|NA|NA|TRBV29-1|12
CSVEDTYYEQYF
TGCAGCGTTGAAGACACCTACTACGAGCAGTACTTC
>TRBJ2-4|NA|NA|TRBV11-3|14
CASSTGTLGNIQYF
TGTGCCAGCAGCACCGGGACATTAGGGAACATTCAGTACTTC
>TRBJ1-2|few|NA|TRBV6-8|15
CASSYRLGGNYGYTF
TGTGCCAGCAGTTACAGGCTGGGAGGAAACTATGGCTACACCTTC
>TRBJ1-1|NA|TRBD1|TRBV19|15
CASSRQGAGYAEAFF
TGTGCCAGTAGTAGACAGGGGGCAGGTTACGCTGAAGCTTTCTTT
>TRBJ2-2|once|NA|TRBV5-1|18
CASSLVLVSQSNTGELFF
TGCGCCAGCAGCTTGGTCCTGGTTTCACAATCGAACACCGGGGAGCTGTTTTTT
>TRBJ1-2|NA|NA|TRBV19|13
CASSMEPGYGYTF
TGTGCCAGTAGTATGGAGCCGGGCTATGGCTACACCTTC
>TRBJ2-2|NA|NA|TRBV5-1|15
CASSSGTPSTGELFF
TGCGCCAGCAGCTCCGGGACACCCTCCACCGGGGAGCTGTTTTTT